This TCR beta chain was identified during a study of cytomegalovirus exposure and HLA in healthy donors. Both 60 Vbeta primers and 13 Jbeta primers went into the PCR. The repertoire was sequenced with immunoSEQ multiplex PCR; TCRdb's copy has only in-frame clones and lacks some. This table has around 210,000 clones, 70% to 85% appearing once. Study-wide points: TCR beta sequences numbering 16,951 were associated with HLA alleles at 0.05 false discovery rate in a later analysis.

V was clipped by 2 bases and J by 0 bases, with 7 bases between them. CDR3 length equals 15 residues. Germline V gene sequence: CDR1 MDHEN, CDR2 SYDVKM. Note on this clone: Its antigen remains unidentified.

J is TRBJ2-2 and V is TRBV28; D possibly corresponds to TRBD1 (6 bases). The sequenced material came from PBMCs. The receptor comes from a man over 45 in good health and CMV-seronegative. The DNA for the CDR3 is TGTGCCAGCAGTTTAAGGACAGCGAACACCGGGGAGCTGTTTTTT. It translates to CASSLRTANTGELFF.